The clone carrying this TCR beta chain was picked up a small number of times. Trimming stripped 4 bases from V and 7 bases from J, with 18 bases between. The germline gives CDR1 SGHKS, CDR2 YYEKEE (reference sequence). The CDR3 has 15 amino acids. This entry comes from a study of shared clonotypes between healthy human individuals. In the sorted-subset replicate PCRs, 200 ng DNA, 30,000 or so T cell genomes, was used. Generated by immunoSEQ multiplex PCR, the TCRdb table keeps only in-frame clones and is missing some. The table records some 1 million clones, roughly 80% of them present only once. This chain links TRBV5-5 with TRBJ2-4; D is perhaps TRBD1 or TRBD2 (5 bases each). The clonotype was recovered from a man aged 18 to 29 in good health. Sequenced input: memory CD4+ T cells sorted from blood. Noted subset: CD45RA-negative fraction. DNA of the CDR3: TGTGCCAGCAGCCCGACCGTTGGGGGTCGGAACATTCAGTACTTC. The encoded protein is CASSPTVGGRNIQYF.